This T cell receptor (beta chain) was recovered during a study of blood T cell repertoires in COVID-19. Study-wide context: Samples taken during acute and convalescent COVID-19 were collected in the United States, Italy and Spain. From T cells, B-cell-depleted T cells, or PBMCs came the material, which was cDNA or gDNA.

Per the study methods: Nucleated cell number was recorded as an estimate derived from reference gene primer amplification. The repertoire was sequenced with immunoSEQ multiplex PCR; TCRdb's copy has only in-frame clones and lacks some. That table furnishes V, J and clone size, whereas the DNA furnished D and trimming. The profile covers about 210,000 clones, with more than 75% appearing a single time and less than 15% taken by the ten largest. Trimming removed 8 bases from V and 3 bases from J, with 17 bases in between. CDR1 and CDR2 from the germline V gene are MNHEY and SVGAGI. The length of the CDR3 is 14 residues.

The sequence was collected from a woman in her thirties or forties with acute or convalescent COVID-19. Sequencing was done on a sample of peripheral blood. The gene calls are TRBV6-5 and TRBJ2-7; possibly TRBD1 for D (5 bases). The CDR3 is CASRDTFDSYEQYF. For the CDR3, the DNA is TGTGCCAGCCGAGACACATTTGACAGCTACGAGCAGTACTTC.